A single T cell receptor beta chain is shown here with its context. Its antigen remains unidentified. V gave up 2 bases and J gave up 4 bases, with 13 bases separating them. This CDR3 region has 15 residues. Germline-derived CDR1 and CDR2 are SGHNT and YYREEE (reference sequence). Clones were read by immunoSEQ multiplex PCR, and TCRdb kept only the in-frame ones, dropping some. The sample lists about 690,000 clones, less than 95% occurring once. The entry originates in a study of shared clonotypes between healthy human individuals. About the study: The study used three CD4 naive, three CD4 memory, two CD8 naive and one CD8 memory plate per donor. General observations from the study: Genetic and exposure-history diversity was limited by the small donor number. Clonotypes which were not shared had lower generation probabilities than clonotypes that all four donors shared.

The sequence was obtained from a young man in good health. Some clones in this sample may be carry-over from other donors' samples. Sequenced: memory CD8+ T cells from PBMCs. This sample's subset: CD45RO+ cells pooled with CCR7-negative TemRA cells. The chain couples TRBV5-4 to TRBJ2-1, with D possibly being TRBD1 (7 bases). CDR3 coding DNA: TGTGCCAGCAGCTTAGTGTCAGGGGGGTACAATGAGCAGTTCTTC. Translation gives CASSLVSGGYNEQFF.